A selection of T cell receptor beta chains follows, all from one sample in a study of response to subunit inactivated influenza vaccine. TCRdb used MiXCR to reprocess the RT-PCR reads, holding one entry per CDR3 protein. The sample yields about 800,000 distinct CDR3 sequences, less than 25% seen once. The sequencing here drew on PBMCs from blood, taken roughly 5 days after vaccination. These receptors were taken from a man aged 45-60 years who received an inactivated influenza vaccine. The CDR3 runs from the conserved cysteine through the conserved F or W. Each record gives: CDR3 protein, V gene, J gene.

cdr3_aa: CAIQGRKRTDTQYF
v_call: TRBV10-3
j_call: TRBJ2-3

cdr3_aa: CASSLYFRAGIQETQYF
v_call: TRBV5-1
j_call: TRBJ2-5

cdr3_aa: CASSFPALGQGAFLLAKNIQYF
v_call: TRBV12-3/TRBV12-4
j_call: TRBJ2-4

cdr3_aa: CASSYTSEYNEQFF
v_call: TRBV5-1
j_call: TRBJ2-1

cdr3_aa: CAFSLGSLSGGSTDTQYF
v_call: TRBV2
j_call: TRBJ2-3

cdr3_aa: CATSRDMGLSNQPQHF
v_call: TRBV15
j_call: TRBJ1-5

cdr3_aa: CATSQPGANTGELFF
v_call: TRBV24-1
j_call: TRBJ2-2

cdr3_aa: CASSLFIGITRETQYF
v_call: TRBV28
j_call: TRBJ2-5

cdr3_aa: CASSLNAGQETQYF
v_call: TRBV12-3/TRBV12-4
j_call: TRBJ2-5

cdr3_aa: CAISDRQGSQGAQYF
v_call: TRBV10-3
j_call: TRBJ2-5

cdr3_aa: CASSLGLGAATDTQYF
v_call: TRBV5-8
j_call: TRBJ2-3

cdr3_aa: CASSPGLAGGGWDKNIQYF
v_call: TRBV28
j_call: TRBJ2-4

cdr3_aa: CSARRLAGKIYEQFF
v_call: TRBV20-1
j_call: TRBJ2-1

cdr3_aa: CASIYRAEAFF
v_call: TRBV7-2
j_call: TRBJ1-1

cdr3_aa: CASRAMGQGNEKLFF
v_call: TRBV27
j_call: TRBJ1-4

cdr3_aa: CASTFGGAGAKGF
v_call: TRBV12-3/TRBV12-4
j_call: TRBJ1-3

cdr3_aa: CSATQGGTEAFF
v_call: TRBV20-1
j_call: TRBJ1-1

cdr3_aa: CASTTIPGNYGYTF
v_call: TRBV5-1
j_call: TRBJ1-2

cdr3_aa: CSARVEGLQTYEQYF
v_call: TRBV20-1
j_call: TRBJ2-7

cdr3_aa: CSAPGQAFGEQYF
v_call: TRBV20-1
j_call: TRBJ2-7

cdr3_aa: CASSPPYRVKGLGYNEQFF
v_call: TRBV18
j_call: TRBJ2-1

cdr3_aa: CATASGQGVDYNEQFF
v_call: TRBV24-1
j_call: TRBJ2-1

cdr3_aa: CASSVGVRGGGRSYNEQFF
v_call: TRBV5-1
j_call: TRBJ2-1

cdr3_aa: CASSLAPAGDQEQYF
v_call: TRBV5-1
j_call: TRBJ2-7

cdr3_aa: CASSPSPGVSYEQYF
v_call: TRBV9
j_call: TRBJ2-7

cdr3_aa: CASTDRGQLGANVLTF
v_call: TRBV6-1
j_call: TRBJ2-6

cdr3_aa: CAISESNRGYGYTF
v_call: TRBV10-3
j_call: TRBJ1-2

cdr3_aa: CASSLASWVSSGGETQYF
v_call: TRBV5-5
j_call: TRBJ2-5

cdr3_aa: CASSLPTISEAFF
v_call: TRBV5-6
j_call: TRBJ1-1

cdr3_aa: CASSRSPGLAGTTRGNEQFF
v_call: TRBV6-4
j_call: TRBJ2-1

cdr3_aa: CSVEVRPNTEAFF
v_call: TRBV29-1
j_call: TRBJ1-1

cdr3_aa: CASRPTGAPNSPLHF
v_call: TRBV12-3/TRBV12-4
j_call: TRBJ1-6

cdr3_aa: CSASQGLDLRGQYF
v_call: TRBV20-1
j_call: TRBJ2-7

cdr3_aa: CASSISGREFDEQFF
v_call: TRBV7-3
j_call: TRBJ2-1

cdr3_aa: CASKLGTGGTDTQYF
v_call: TRBV2
j_call: TRBJ2-3

cdr3_aa: CASSSGTGGSGNTIYF
v_call: TRBV7-2
j_call: TRBJ1-3

cdr3_aa: CAISGLAGGNEQFF
v_call: TRBV10-3
j_call: TRBJ2-1

cdr3_aa: CASSQDLGTMGQGIEETQYF
v_call: TRBV3-1
j_call: TRBJ2-5

cdr3_aa: CAWSSSYNEQFF
v_call: TRBV30
j_call: TRBJ2-1

cdr3_aa: CASSLVGTVYYEQYF
v_call: TRBV11-2
j_call: TRBJ2-7

cdr3_aa: CASSLGFPSGLGTQYF
v_call: TRBV7-8
j_call: TRBJ2-3

cdr3_aa: CSARARRETYYEQYF
v_call: TRBV20-1
j_call: TRBJ2-7

cdr3_aa: CASSSGLAGMGGELFF
v_call: TRBV9
j_call: TRBJ2-2

cdr3_aa: CASSSGYYEQYF
v_call: TRBV7-9
j_call: TRBJ2-7

cdr3_aa: CASSSSMGGSAGDTQYF
v_call: TRBV6-5
j_call: TRBJ2-3

cdr3_aa: CSARDGSSNTEAFF
v_call: TRBV20-1
j_call: TRBJ1-1

cdr3_aa: CSARRGEETQYF
v_call: TRBV20-1
j_call: TRBJ2-5